Only one count was recorded for the clone carrying this T cell receptor (beta chain). This record belongs to a study of blood T cell repertoires in COVID-19. At the level of the study: Samples representing acute and convalescent COVID-19 were sourced from the United States, Italy and Spain. The analysed material was cDNA or gDNA that came from T cells, B-cell-depleted T cells, or PBMCs.

V was trimmed by 7 bases and J by 7 bases, leaving 17 bases between them. The CDR3 loop spans 13 amino acids. Germline V gene data show CDR1 as MNHEY and CDR2 as SVGAGI. As originally analysed: Reference gene primer amplification gave estimated nucleated cell counts. This table comes from immunoSEQ multiplex PCR, and its TCRdb copy is limited to in-frame clones, with some not included. The D gene and trimming were derived from the DNA, and the V and J assignments and clone size from that table. The sample comprises approximately 200,000 clones, around 84% of which are singletons, and roughly 5% rests with the top ten.

Sequencing was carried out using peripheral blood. This TCR was sampled from a woman in her fifties or sixties who had recovered from COVID-19. The rearrangement uses TRBV6-5 and TRBJ2-7, with D possibly being TRBD2 (5 bases). The CDR3 loop is CASNRGLSEEQYF. The CDR3 DNA follows: TGTGCCAGCAACCGTGGACTGTCCGAAGAGCAGTACTTC.